One T cell receptor (beta chain) is described in this entry. CDR3 length: 15 residues. The V end was cut by 4 bases, the J end by 5 bases, with 17 bases between. This entry belongs to a study of blood T cell repertoires in COVID-19. For the study at large: Material from acute and convalescent COVID-19 was sourced from the United States, Italy and Spain.

Profiled with immunoSEQ multiplex PCR; TCRdb holds only in-frame clones, not every one. This sample has about 87,000 clones; around 88% occur once, and the top ten carry 25%. Sequencing was performed on peripheral blood. The chain employs TRBV23-1 and TRBJ1-1; D unresolved. TRBV23-1 is labeled an ORF, and its function is uncertain. The clonotype comes from a human donor in a cohort sampled during active COVID-19. In nucleotides, the CDR3 is TGCGCCAGCAGTCTTTACCTCCCGGAGGTGACTGAAGCTTTCTTT. Residues: CASSLYLPEVTEAFF.